One and the same sample provided the 7 T cell receptor beta chains below, sequenced in a study of blood T cells in healthy people across ages. With a J-beta primer mix and a sample-barcoded 5' primer, a second PCR ran about 7 to 12 cycles. TCRdb itself ran the 5' RACE reads through MiXCR, one entry per CDR3 protein. The data contain about 780,000 distinct CDR3 sequences, about 45% of them singletons. The sequenced material came from blood. Receptors were obtained from a man aged 80 or over in good health.

This clonotype occurred a few times. The chain recombines TRBV4-2 with TRBJ2-5; D is possibly TRBD1 or TRBD2 (7 bases each). V lost 3 bases and J lost 4, with 12 bases in between. The germline V gene has CDR1 LGHNA and CDR2 YNFKEQ. CDR3 length: 14 residues. CDR3 DNA sequence: TGTGCCAGCAGCCAGGTCAGGGGGGGAGAGACCCAGTACTTC. Residues: CASSQVRGGETQYF.

V usage is TRBV12-3 or TRBV12-4 and J usage is TRBJ1-2; TRBD1 aligns across 11 bases. The CDR3 spans 11 residues. Trimming removed 6 bases from V and 13 bases from J; junction bases left unmatched: 4. CDR3 loop: CASSLGTGGTF. CDR3 coding DNA: TGTGCCAGCAGCCTGGGGACAGGGGGCACCTTC.

The CDR3 protein is CASSWYPGCLYEQYF. The CDR3 bases are TGTGCCAGCAGTTGGTACCCCGGGTGTCTCTACGAGCAGTACTTC. This rearrangement joins TRBV6-2 or TRBV6-3 to TRBJ2-7; D ambiguous. V lost 4 bases, J lost 3 bases, and 16 bases lay in between. The CDR3 consists of 15 residues. Per the germline V gene, CDR1 is MNHEY and CDR2 is SVGEGT.

The chain links TRBV20-1 to TRBJ2-1, with 9 bases aligning to TRBD2. V gave up 6 bases and J gave up 2 bases; unmatched junction bases: 5. This CDR3 has 14 amino acids. CDR1 is DFQATT and CDR2 is SNEGSKA in the germline V gene (reference sequence). CDR3 nucleotides: TGCAGTGCCCGAGCGGGGGGAGCCTACAATGAGCAGTTCTTC. It translates to CSARAGGAYNEQFF.

This clonotype has just a few counts. This chain uses TRBV25-1 with TRBJ1-1; D is unresolved. This CDR3 is built from 14 residues. Trimming removed 2 bases from V and 1 base from J, with 8 bases in between. Per the germline V gene, CDR1 is MGHDK and CDR2 is SYGVNS. CDR3 sequence reads: CASSEPGWNTEAFF. CDR3 nucleotide sequence: TGTGCCAGCAGTGAACCCGGATGGAACACTGAAGCTTTCTTT.

This clonotype has a count of ten or more. This chain uses TRBV7-3 with TRBJ2-5; TRBD1 matches 7 bases. CDR3 size: 15 residues. The germline V gene encodes CDR1 SGHTA and CDR2 FQGTGA. V trimming: 2 bases; J trimming: 4 bases; junction bases outside the gene matches: 7. The CDR3 DNA reads TGTGCCAGCAGCTTACAGGGACAGAAGGGAGAGACCCAGTACTTC. This translates into CASSLQGQKGETQYF.

There are a few counts of this clonotype. The rearrangement links TRBV6-6 to TRBJ2-7; TRBD2 matches at 10 bases. V dropped 5 bases and J dropped 2; count of bases not matched to a gene: 3. The CDR3 sequence is 14 residues long. Germline V lookup: CDR1 MNHNY, CDR2 SVGAGI (reference sequence). The CDR3 DNA sequence: TGTGCCAGCAGTGGACTAGCGGAGACCTACGAGCAGTACTTC. This encodes CASSGLAETYEQYF.